The present TCR beta chain was sequenced within a study of Tregs in tolerant kidney transplant recipients. Study-wide results and limits: Changing PCR primers prevented nucleotide comparison between some patients' samples. The most relevant donor-specific Treg TCRbeta repertoire apparently came from expansion with activated donor B cells. Biological reproducibility was not directly addressed in this study.

Details on this clone: The antigen is undetermined.

The protocol was immunoSEQ multiplex PCR, while the TCRdb copy is restricted to in-frame clones and leaves out a portion. The sample carries around 77,000 clones, under 98% recorded once. Here the sequenced sample was CD4+ T cells from blood, taken before the transplant. The TCR originated in a human donor who received a combined kidney and bone marrow transplant.

The CDR3 DNA is TGTGCCAGCAGACATAGCGGGAGTGGGACAGATACGCAGTATTTT. Encoded protein: CASRHSGSGTDTQYF. The J gene is TRBJ2-3, the V gene TRBV6-6; 9 positions match TRBD2. Per germline, CDR1 MNHNY and CDR2 SVGAGI (reference sequence). V was pared by 6 bases and J by 3 bases, with 7 bases of the junction left unmatched. The CDR3 is 15 amino acids.